The entry below gives a single TCR beta chain sequence along with its context. This receptor's antigen is unknown. The junction shows a germline mismatch at one end, possibly a read error. This entry belongs to a study of blood T cell repertoires in COVID-19 (dated by TCRdb to about 2020). In the study overall: The collaborator samples originated in the United States, Italy and Spain and spanned the acute and convalescent phases of COVID-19. The prospective study material was composed of cDNA or gDNA derived from T cells, B-cell-depleted T cells, or PBMCs. The dataset comprised deeply sampled blood TCRbeta repertoires from subjects exposed to, actively infected with, or recovered from COVID-19. The repertoires were released in a freely available public database intended as a resource for research on the immune response to SARS-CoV-2. The samples were drawn from the first 160 participants of the ongoing ImmuneRACE study and from about 1,200 subjects provided by 6 global collaborators. Nearly every sample came with metadata listing a de-identified subject ID, COVID-19 status, age in years and sex. Where HLA class I and class II types were available, the types were taken from metadata supplied by the sample provider, not from assay-based typing. General conclusions and limits of the study: How much clinical and demographic metadata was included differed by source and by participant, and the metadata was provided uncurated.

Participants in the prospective study were aged 18 to 89 years, lived in over 20 United States geographic areas, and enrolled through a virtual design. In the prospective study, participants were assigned to cohorts based on the clinical history participants reported in a screening survey and a study questionnaire. Recovered participants in ImmuneRACE Cohort 3 were defined as having two consecutive negative NP/OP PCR tests, clearance from a healthcare professional, or resolution of symptoms. In the prospective study, mobile phlebotomists collected whole blood, serum and a nasopharyngeal or oropharyngeal swab from each participant. Prospective study participants could optionally give additional blood draws and questionnaires over an approximately two-month period. Blood samples from the prospective study were shipped frozen or at room temperature prior to DNA extraction. According to the germline V gene, CDR1 reads SNHLY and CDR2 reads FYNNEI. Including the terminal cysteine and phenylalanine, the CDR3 comprises 13 residues. The CDR3 DNA has 39 bases and is translated from base 1.

The immunoSEQ Assay, a bias-controlled multiplex PCR, was used to amplify TCRbeta CDR3 regions from genomic DNA. The authors' pipeline ran thus. The number of nucleated cells in each sample was estimated by amplification of reference gene primers within the assay. Sequence reads were collapsed and filtered to measure the absolute abundance of every unique TCRbeta CDR3 rearrangement. For each sample, productive Simpson clonality was calculated by taking the square root of Simpson's diversity index across productive rearrangements. As stored in TCRdb, this immuneACCESS dataset retains in-frame rearrangements with V and J assigned. A fraction of the clones does not appear; measured against another copy, unresolved V genes explain less than half of the discrepancy, and the remainder lacks a known reason. The V and J calls and the clone size are those of that table, but D and trimming were determined from the DNA. The sample has roughly 220,000 clones on record, 65% to 85% of them singletons. The ten largest clones capture roughly 6.2% of the sample.

This receptor was taken from a woman in her thirties or forties who had recovered from COVID-19. Input material: PBMCs or T cells enriched from blood (not recorded which). The chain employs TRBV2 and TRBJ1-2; TRBD1 is possibly the D segment (6 matching bases). The CDR3 region: CASRQGPNYGYTF. The DNA is TGTGCCAGCAGACAGGGACCTAATTATGGCTACACCTTC.